This T cell receptor beta chain is drawn from a study of human T cells and chemical hapten exposure. Time point defined: patch test 1, 2 weeks after DPC sensitization. Regarding treatment: therapeutic diphenylcyclopropenone sensitization with weekly scalp DPC. Each patch test followed a blood draw. Donors, patients with alopecia ranging from 18 to 70 years old and judged suitable for DPC, provided samples. The total RNA was obtained from whole blood that was not fractionated. Comments on this clonotype: The CDR3 does not end in the conserved phenylalanine or tryptophan, so this is likely a read error.

Unique molecular identifiers were affixed to discrete cDNA molecules within the library. TCRdb reprocessed the RACE reads via MiXCR and lists one record per CDR3 protein. The sample holds roughly 86,000 distinct CDR3 sequences, 10% to 13% seen once. The receptor was isolated from a man aged 40-55 years with alopecia areata. Some clones in this sample may be carry-over from other donors' samples. The sample consisted of whole blood, taken in connection with sensitization to the hapten diphenylcyclopropenone (DPC).

In nucleotides, the CDR3 is TGCGCCAGCAGCTTGCTCACAGGGGGCAGCAACACTGAAGCTTTCTTA. Protein sequence: CASSLLTGGSNTEAFL. The J gene is TRBJ1-1, the V gene TRBV5-1; 9 nucleotides align to TRBD1. CDR1 and CDR2 (germline): SGHRS, YFSETQ. This CDR3 contains 16 residues. V lost 1 base to trimming and J lost 2 bases; unmatched junction nucleotides: 6.